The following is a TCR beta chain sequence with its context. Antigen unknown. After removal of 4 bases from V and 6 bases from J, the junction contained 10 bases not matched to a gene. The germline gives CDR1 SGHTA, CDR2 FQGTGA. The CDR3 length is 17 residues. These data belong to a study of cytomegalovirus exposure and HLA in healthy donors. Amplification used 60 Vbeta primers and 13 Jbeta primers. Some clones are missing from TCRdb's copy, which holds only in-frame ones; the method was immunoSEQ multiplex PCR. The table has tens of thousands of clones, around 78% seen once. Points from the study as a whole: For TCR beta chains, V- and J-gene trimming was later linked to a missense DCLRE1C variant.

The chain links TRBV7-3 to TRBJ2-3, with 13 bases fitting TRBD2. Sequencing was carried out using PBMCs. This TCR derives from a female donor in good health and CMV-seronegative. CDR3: CASSSPGLAGPGDTQYF. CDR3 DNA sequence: TGTGCCAGCAGCTCACCGGGACTAGCGGGGCCCGGGGATACGCAGTATTTT.